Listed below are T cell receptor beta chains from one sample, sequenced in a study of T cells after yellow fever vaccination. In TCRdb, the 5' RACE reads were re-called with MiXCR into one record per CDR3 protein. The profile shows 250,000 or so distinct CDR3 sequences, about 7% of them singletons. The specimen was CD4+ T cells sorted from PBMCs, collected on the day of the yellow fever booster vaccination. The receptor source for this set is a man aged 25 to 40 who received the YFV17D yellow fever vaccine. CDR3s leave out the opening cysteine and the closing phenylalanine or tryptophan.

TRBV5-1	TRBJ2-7	ASSYLAGPYEQY
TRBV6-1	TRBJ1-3	ASWGAAGNTIY
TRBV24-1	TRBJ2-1	ATSDQRLGGRGYNEQF
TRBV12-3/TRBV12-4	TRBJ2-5	ASSYRDGQETQY
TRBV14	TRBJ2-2	ASSQEFGGRAPGELF
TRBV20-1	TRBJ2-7	SASLPALTTYEQY
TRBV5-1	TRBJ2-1	ASSFGTTPSGNEQF
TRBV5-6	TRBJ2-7	ASSFDRGGTYEQY
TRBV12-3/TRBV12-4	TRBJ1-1	ASKAGGFTEAF
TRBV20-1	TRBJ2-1	SAKAGTGYNEQF
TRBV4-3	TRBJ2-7	ASSYQTGAREQY
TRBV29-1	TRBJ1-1	SALGASQFTEAF
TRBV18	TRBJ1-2	ASSPNQGEDGYT
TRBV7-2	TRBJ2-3	ASSQGGGTDTQY
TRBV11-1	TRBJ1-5	ASSDYRGVEDSNQPQH
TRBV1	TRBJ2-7	TSSRPRQGPHEQY
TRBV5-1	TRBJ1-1	ASSLAGPGGRTEAF
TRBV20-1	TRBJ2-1	SATRLAGAEQF
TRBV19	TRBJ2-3	ASSIGREGTDTQY
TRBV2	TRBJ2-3	ASSEQVGGTQY
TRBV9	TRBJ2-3	ASSLGQGNTDTQY
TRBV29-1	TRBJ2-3	SGSLAGASTDTQY
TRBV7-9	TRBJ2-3	ASSVPIGTDTQY
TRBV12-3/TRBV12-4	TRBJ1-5	ASSGTANQPQH
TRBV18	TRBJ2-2	ASSRGRLTWTSGMNTGELF